Given below is one T cell receptor (beta chain) in context. The sample belongs to a study of cytomegalovirus exposure and HLA in healthy donors. At the level of the study: Later, an analysis reported that the 95 to 150 validation repertoires had used the same platform as the approximately 720 first-cohort repertoires.

The method was immunoSEQ multiplex PCR; TCRdb's version includes in-frame clones alone and lacks a portion of them. Altogether 43,000 or so clones are present, 90% to 95% being singletons, with the ten largest covering over 5%. Germline V gene sequence: CDR1 KGHSH, CDR2 LQKENI. CDR3 size: 15 residues. V was shortened by 3 bases and J by 0 bases, with 9 bases between the two germline ends. The sequenced material came from PBMCs. The source of this sequence is a man aged 18-30 years in good health and CMV-seronegative. The chain employs TRBV18 and TRBJ1-3; tentative D call: TRBD1 (5 bases). CDR3 in amino acids: CASSPDTYSGNTIYF. Written as DNA, the CDR3 is TGTGCCAGCTCACCGGACACATACTCTGGAAACACCATATATTTT.